The TCR beta chain under discussion was sequenced for a study of blood T cell repertoires in COVID-19 (dated by TCRdb to the early 2020s). Regarding the complete study: Samples from collaborators originated in the United States, Italy and Spain and spanned both the acute and convalescent phases of COVID-19. A freely available public database, intended as a resource for researchers studying the immune response to SARS-CoV-2, is where the repertoires were released. Sample metadata almost always included a de-identified subject ID, COVID-19 status, age in years and sex. The material from the prospective study consisted of cDNA or gDNA derived from T cells, B-cell-depleted T cells, or PBMCs. Samples were obtained from the ongoing ImmuneRACE study (first 160 participants) and from 1,254 subjects provided by 6 global collaborators. Where HLA class I and class II types were available, the types were taken from metadata supplied by the sample provider, not from assay-based typing. The dataset comprised deeply sampled blood TCRbeta repertoires from subjects exposed to, actively infected with, or recovered from COVID-19. Overall study outcomes, separate from this receptor: The amount of clinical and demographic metadata varied by source and participant and was provided uncurated.

The collaborating institutions used their own protocols to collect whole blood in K2EDTA tubes. Collaborator samples were shipped for TCRbeta analysis as frozen whole blood, isolated PBMCs, or DNA extracted from either sample type. The germline V end is reduced by 8 bases and the J end by 5 bases; junction bases left unmatched: 9. The CDR3 runs 14 amino acids, cysteine and phenylalanine included. The CDR3 DNA has 42 bases and is translated from base 1. The germline V gene (reference sequence) sets CDR1 to MNHNY and CDR2 to SVGAGI. Concerning this clone itself: Its antigen is still unknown. No qualities accompany the bases; no much larger clone lies one base away.

TCRbeta CDR3 regions were amplified from genomic DNA using the immunoSEQ Assay, a bias-controlled multiplex PCR. The study's processing was this. Nucleated cell counts per sample were estimated from amplification of reference gene primers within the assay. Sequence reads were collapsed and filtered to measure the absolute abundance of every unique TCRbeta CDR3 rearrangement. Productive Simpson clonality was computed per sample as the square root of Simpson's diversity index over productive rearrangements. TCRdb's version of the immuneACCESS table is confined to in-frame rearrangements and falls short of the full clone set. An unresolved V gene accounts for under half of the shortfall where checked; the remainder is of unknown origin. The DNA was the basis for D and trimming; V, J and clone size are from that table. For this sample the table gives tens of thousands of clones, of which less than 95% were detected only once. 2.5% to 4% of the sample comes from the top ten.

The rearrangement joined TRBV6-6 to TRBJ2-5, with 9 junctional bases fitting TRBD1. The sequencing input was peripheral blood. This TCR was sampled from a human donor in a cohort sampled during active COVID-19. The nucleotides read TGTGCCAGCGGAGGGGGGACAGGGTGGGAGACCCAGTACTTC. Its amino acids are CASGGGTGWETQYF.